What follows are 23 T cell receptor beta chains derived from one specimen sequenced in a study of spatial heterogeneity in lung cancer (dated by TCRdb to about 2019). Preparation of the library involved 5' RACE. Sequencing used a NextSeq 500. Starting from the raw public reads, TCRdb applied fastp trimming at Q25, assembled clones with MiXCR and retained in-frame beta chains. Records with the same CDR3 protein are collapsed into one entry carrying the most frequent genes and DNA. The sample data list fewer than 25,000 distinct CDR3 sequences, and around 5% of these were observed just once. The biggest ten clones account for about 10% of the sample. This specimen's time point label, per the study, means: sample taken at primary tumor resection. Study-level results and caveats: The tumor nonsynonymous mutation count correlated with the number of expanded alpha and beta TCRs within the tumor.

These receptors lack a known antigen. The input for sequencing was lung tumor tissue, taken at surgery. The receptors were sampled from a male donor with early-stage non-small cell lung cancer.

The J gene is TRBJ2-5, the V gene TRBV9, with a tentative D call TRBD2 (5 bases). Trimming pared 3 bases from V and 0 bases from J, leaving 15 bases between. The CDR3 runs to 16 residues. Per the germline V gene, CDR1 is SGDLS and CDR2 is YYNGEE. The CDR3 DNA sequence: TGTGCCAGCAGCGCCTTTCCCGGGGAGTACCAAGAGACCCAGTACTTC. Amino acid sequence: CASSAFPGEYQETQYF. Filled out from reference TRBV9 and TRBJ2-5, the complete variable domain reads DSGVTQTPKHLITATGQRVTLRCSPRSGDLSVYWYQQSLDQGLQFLIQYYNGEERAKGNILERFSAQQFPDLHSELNLSSLELGDSALYFCASSAFPGEYQETQYFGPGTRLLVL.

This clonotype was seen repeatedly, ten times or more. The J gene is TRBJ2-6, the V gene TRBV29-1; TRBD2 might be the D (6 bases). Looked up from germline, CDR1 is SQVTM and CDR2 is ANQGSEA. This CDR3 comprises 14 residues. Trimming pared 5 bases from V and 1 base from J, leaving 9 bases between. The CDR3 DNA follows: TGCAGCGTTTGGGGGGATTCTGGGGCCAACGTCCTGACTTTC. Its protein product is CSVWGDSGANVLTF.

This chain uses TRBV11-1 with TRBJ2-5; weak D call: TRBD2 (5 bases). From germline, CDR1 is SGHAT and CDR2 FQDESV (reference sequence). The length of the CDR3 is 15 residues. Trimming stripped 3 bases from V and 0 bases from J, with 11 bases between. CDR3 nucleotides: TGTGCCAGCAGCTTGAGGGTGACGTACCAAGAGACCCAGTACTTC. It yields the protein CASSLRVTYQETQYF.

This clonotype was counted at least ten times. The chain uses TRBV10-3 and TRBJ1-6, with D unclear. The CDR3 contains 14 residues. V lost 9 bases, J lost 0 bases, and 9 bases lay in between. CDR1 and CDR2 (germline): ENHRY, SYGVKD. The CDR3 protein is CAIGGYSYNSPLHF. CDR3 sequence (DNA): TGTGCCATTGGAGGGTACTCCTATAATTCACCCCTCCACTTT.

This clonotype was observed at least ten times. The J gene is TRBJ2-7, the V gene TRBV27; D is unclear. Germline assignment: CDR1 MNHEY and CDR2 SMNVEV (reference sequence). V gave up 0 bases and J gave up 3 bases, with 9 bases separating them. The CDR3 extends over 14 amino acids. CDR3 sequence reads: CASSLSVGHYEQYF. Here the CDR3 DNA reads TGTGCCAGCAGTTTATCGGTTGGCCACTACGAGCAGTACTTC.

Ten or more counts support this clonotype. The V and J genes are TRBV5-6 and TRBJ1-1, with D possibly matching TRBD1 (6 bases). Trimming left V 3 bases short and J 4 bases short, with 13 bases between. The CDR3 loop spans 14 amino acids. Germline V lookup: CDR1 SGHDT, CDR2 YYEEEE. CDR3 nucleotides: TGTGCCAGCAGCTCGGCGGGGGGGCCCACTGAAGCTTTCTTT. It is translated as CASSSAGGPTEAFF. Based on the CDR3 plus reference TRBV5-6 and TRBJ1-1, the full variable domain is DAGVTQSPTHLIKTRGQQVTLRCSPKSGHDTVSWYQQALGQGPQFIFQYYEEEERQRGNFPDRFSGHQFPNYSSELNVNALLLGDSALYLCASSSAGGPTEAFFGQGTRLTVV.

At least ten counts were recorded for this clonotype. V gene TRBV29-1 combines with J gene TRBJ1-6, with 7 bases that match TRBD1. Germline V CDR1 and CDR2: SQVTM, ANQGSEA. The V and J ends lost 6 bases and 8 bases, in that order; junction bases with no gene match: 7. This CDR3 has 13 residues. CDR3 amino acids: CSVQDREDSPLHF. CDR3 DNA: TGCAGCGTGCAAGACAGGGAAGATTCACCCCTCCACTTT.

This clonotype showed up many times. This chain uses TRBV15 with TRBJ1-2; the D is unclear. Trimming removed 0 bases from V and 8 bases from J, with 10 bases in between. CDR1 and CDR2 (germline): LNHNV, YYDKDF (reference sequence). The CDR3 loop spans 13 amino acids. CDR3 loop: CATSRDGAGGYTF. CDR3 in DNA: TGTGCCACCAGCAGAGATGGAGCCGGCGGCTACACCTTC.

This clonotype was seen repeatedly, ten times or more. This rearrangement joins TRBV6-2 or TRBV6-3 to TRBJ2-1; D gene uncertain. The germline gives CDR1 MNHEY, CDR2 SVGEGT. This CDR3 spans 12 amino acids. V shed 5 bases and J shed 7 bases, with 9 bases lying between them. The CDR3 nucleotides are TGTGCCAGCAGTCCTAGGAGTAATGAGCAGTTCTTC. This encodes CASSPRSNEQFF.

In this sample, this clonotype turned up many times. DNA of the CDR3: TGTGCCAGCAAAACGTTCAAAGGGTCCGGGGGGGAGACCCAGTACTTC. Translated, it gives CASKTFKGSGGETQYF. This chain connects TRBV5-4 to TRBJ2-5; 7 bases agree with TRBD2. The length of the CDR3 is 16 residues. The V and J ends lost 6 bases and 5 bases, in that order; junction bases with no gene match: 16. The germline V gene has CDR1 SGHNT and CDR2 YYREEE (reference sequence).

This clonotype was counted ten times or more. In nucleotides, the CDR3 is TGTGCCAGCAGCTCCGGGACAGGGTCTGGAAACACCATATATTTT. Amino acids: CASSSGTGSGNTIYF. The chain recombines TRBV11-2 with TRBJ1-3; TRBD1 agrees at 9 bases. Germline CDR1 reads SGHAT; CDR2 reads FQNNGV. The length of the CDR3 is 15 residues. Unmatched junction bases numbered 2, after V lost 4 bases and J lost 1 base.

This clonotype was observed many times. The chain recombines TRBV20-1 with TRBJ2-4, with 10 bases fitting TRBD2. The CDR3 is 15 residues long. V lost 5 bases, J lost 1 base, and 5 bases stayed unmatched. The germline V gene encodes CDR1 DFQATT and CDR2 SNEGSKA (reference sequence). The chain's CDR3 is CSASKAGGAKNIQYF. The CDR3 nucleotides read TGCAGTGCTTCCAAAGCGGGAGGGGCCAAAAACATTCAGTACTTC.

In this sample, this clonotype turned up many times. V is TRBV28 and J is TRBJ1-1, with D tentatively TRBD1 (5 bases). CDR3 length: 18 amino acids. Per the germline V gene, CDR1 is MDHEN and CDR2 is SYDVKM. Trimming left V 3 bases short and J 1 base short, with 21 bases between. The DNA of the CDR3 is TGTGCCAGCAGTTTTTGGCCTTCGGGTGGGGGAACGAACACTGAAGCTTTCTTT. It yields the protein CASSFWPSGGGTNTEAFF.

This clonotype occurred many times. This chain joins TRBV4-2 and TRBJ2-5; 11 nucleotides match TRBD2. The CDR3 is made up of 16 amino acids. Germline trimming cut 5 bases from V and 0 bases from J; bases unmatched to any gene: 5. Germline CDR1 and CDR2: LGHNA and YNFKEQ. CDR3 sequence (DNA): TGTGCCAGCAGCTTCGGGACTAGCGGTTACCAAGAGACCCAGTACTTC. This encodes CASSFGTSGYQETQYF.

This clonotype was seen at least ten times. The chain joins TRBV3-1 to TRBJ1-2; 11 bases match TRBD1. In germline, CDR1 is LGHDT, CDR2 YNNKEL (reference sequence). Trimming cost V 3 bases and J 5 bases; bases outside gene matches: 8. This CDR3 contains 16 residues. In DNA form, the CDR3 reads TGTGCCAGCAGCCACCGCGGACAGGGGGCTATGTATGGCTACACCTTC. Its translation is CASSHRGQGAMYGYTF.

This clonotype was detected many times. This chain connects TRBV7-9 to TRBJ2-7, with 8 bases fitting TRBD2. The CDR3 totals 14 residues. CDR1 SEHNR and CDR2 FQNEAQ come from the germline V gene (reference sequence). V lost 5 bases and J lost 7; bases outside the gene matches: 10. CDR3 protein: CASSPFSGAGEQYF. In nucleotides, the CDR3 is TGTGCCAGCAGCCCCTTTAGCGGGGCGGGGGAGCAGTACTTC.

This clonotype occurred many times. The chain employs TRBV11-2 and TRBJ2-2, with 10 nucleotides matching TRBD1. V lost 8 bases to trimming and J lost 6 bases; unmatched junction nucleotides: 6. The CDR3 totals 14 residues. Germline-derived CDR1 and CDR2 are SGHAT and FQNNGV. CDR3 coding DNA: TGTGCCAGCCGGGACAGGGGAGGGTCCGGGGAGCTGTTTTTT. Translation: CASRDRGGSGELFF.

This clonotype has a count of ten or more. The rearrangement uses TRBV20-1 and TRBJ2-1; 8 bases map to TRBD2. The CDR3 totals 14 residues. The V and J ends lost 6 bases and 3 bases, in that order; junction bases with no gene match: 7. Looked up from germline, CDR1 is DFQATT and CDR2 is SNEGSKA (reference sequence). CDR3 bases: TGCAGTGCCGGGGGGGAAAATAGCTACAATGAGCAGTTCTTC. Residues: CSAGGENSYNEQFF.

There are many counts of this clonotype. The chain carries TRBV20-1 and TRBJ2-7; 9 bases align to TRBD1. After removal of 5 bases from V and 9 bases from J, the junction contained 17 bases not matched to a gene. The germline V gene encodes CDR1 DFQATT and CDR2 SNEGSKA (reference sequence). The CDR3 covers 15 residues. CDR3 residues: CSAFEPTGTGNGQYF. For the CDR3, the DNA is TGCAGTGCTTTTGAACCCACCGGGACAGGGAACGGGCAGTACTTC.

This clonotype was observed a few times. V and J are TRBV6-5 and TRBJ1-6; tentative D call: TRBD1 (5 bases). CDR3 length: 15 residues. Looked up from germline, CDR1 is MNHEY and CDR2 is SVGAGI. V lost 2 bases and J lost 10, with 15 bases in between. CDR3 in DNA: TGTGCCAGCAGTTACAATCAAAGGGGCGGATCACCCCTCCACTTT. Translated, it gives CASSYNQRGGSPLHF.

The sample holds many counts of this clonotype. The J gene is TRBJ2-5, the V gene TRBV7-9; D uncertain. Per the germline V gene, CDR1 is SEHNR and CDR2 is FQNEAQ (reference sequence). There are 12 residues in the CDR3. Trimming left V 0 bases short and J 6 bases short, with 5 bases between. The DNA for the CDR3 is TGTGCCAGCAGCTTAGCGGTCCAGACCCAGTACTTC. Translated: CASSLAVQTQYF.

In the case of this clonotype: No conserved phenylalanine or tryptophan ends this CDR3, so it is likely a read error. The J gene is TRBJ1-1, the V gene TRBV28, with D possibly matching TRBD1 (6 bases). The ends were cut back, 11 bases at V and 4 bases at J, with 14 bases in the middle. CDR3 size: 12 residues. The germline V gene has CDR1 MDHEN and CDR2 SYDVKM. The chain's CDR3 is CALGGVGTEAFS. The CDR3, as DNA: TGTGCCTTAGGGGGGGTTGGCACTGAAGCTTTCTCT.

This clonotype was observed many times. This sequence joins TRBV27 and TRBJ2-1, with a weak D call TRBD2 (5 bases). In germline, CDR1 is MNHEY, CDR2 SMNVEV (reference sequence). The CDR3 runs 14 residues. Between the trimmed V and J ends, which lost 3 bases and 6 bases, there was a span of 12 bases. CDR3 in amino acids: CASSFLGLLNEQFF. As DNA, the CDR3 is TGTGCCAGCAGTTTCCTAGGACTCCTCAATGAGCAGTTCTTC.